This T cell receptor beta chain was retrieved from a study of blood T cells in healthy people across ages. The CDR3 runs to 17 residues. CDR1 is SGHTA and CDR2 is FQGNSA in the germline V gene. V lost 4 bases, J lost 3 bases, and 12 bases stayed unmatched. This clonotype was observed a few times. Antigen: not known. For the second PCR, which ran for roughly 7 to 11 cycles, a sample-barcoded 5' primer and a J-beta primer mix were used. Researchers report that a template-switch adaptor with 12 random nucleotides tagged each cDNA molecule. TCRdb fed the 5' RACE reads into MiXCR, producing one record per CDR3 protein. Of about 1.1 million distinct CDR3 sequences in the sample, roughly two fifths were seen once. General study points: Estimates of total diversity, which came from one million sequenced T cells, were considered to be underestimates. Both naive CD4+ cell counts and diversity were greater in long-lived donors than in aged donors.

Isolated per sample were at least 6.5 million PBMCs. The sample consisted of blood. V and J are TRBV7-2 and TRBJ1-5; 7 positions match TRBD1. This TCR was sampled from a man aged 18 to 30 in good health. The CDR3 DNA reads TGTGCCAGCAGCTGGATAGGATCAGGGGGTTCCAATCAGCCCCAGCATTTT. It yields the protein CASSWIGSGGSNQPQHF.